This T cell receptor (beta chain) is from a study of control samples from healthy donors and cancer patients. This table comes from immunoSEQ multiplex PCR, and its TCRdb copy is limited to in-frame clones, with some not included. The sample has 90,000 or so clones, approximately 84% seen once. Germline V gene sequence: CDR1 KGHDR, CDR2 SFDVKD. This CDR3 spans 13 amino acids. Trimming left V 4 bases short and J 5 bases short, with 10 bases between. The receptor comes from a man aged 65 to 85 with lung cancer. The chain carries TRBV24-1 and TRBJ1-2; D may be TRBD1 (5 bases). The sample was PBMCs. The CDR3, as DNA: TGTGCCACCAGTGACCGGGGACGGTATGGCTACACCTTC. Amino acid sequence: CATSDRGRYGYTF.